This record looks at one TCR beta chain sequence and its context. Using immunoSEQ multiplex PCR, the repertoire was profiled, and TCRdb retains in-frame clones only, with some absent. The repertoire holds 250,000 to 400,000 clones, with roughly nine tenths as singletons. CDR3 length: 14 amino acids. Germline CDR1 SGHAT, CDR2 FQNNGV. With 6 bases clipped from V and 3 bases from J, the junction kept 6 bases outside the gene matches. This sample is part of a study of blood T cell repertoires in COVID-19. This clonotype was obtained from a woman aged 25 to 39 with COVID-19, enrolled during active disease. The sequenced sample was peripheral blood. J is TRBJ2-7 and V is TRBV11-2; 9 nucleotides match TRBD1. The CDR3 sequence: CASSFRDRVYEQYF. CDR3 bases: TGTGCCAGCAGTTTCCGGGACAGGGTCTACGAGCAGTACTTC.